The TCR beta chain under discussion was sequenced for a study of shared clonotypes between healthy human individuals. Whole-study findings and limits: Having only a few donors restricted how much genetic and exposure-history diversity was captured.

This clone was seen a single time. The antigen is undetermined. Assay execution proceeded at the deep level. The protocol was immunoSEQ multiplex PCR, while the TCRdb copy is restricted to in-frame clones and leaves out a portion. This table has 600,000 to 700,000 clones, roughly 72% appearing once. The receptor's source is a woman younger than 45 in good health. Sequencing used memory CD4+ T cells sorted from blood. Subset: CD45RA-negative fraction.

The CDR3 sequence is CASSLRGGSNEKLFF. In DNA form, the CDR3 reads TGTGCCAGCAGTTTAAGAGGCGGGTCTAATGAAAAACTGTTTTTT. This sequence joins TRBV28 and TRBJ1-4; D gene unclear. The CDR3 runs 15 residues. The V end was cut by 2 bases, the J end by 3 bases, with 10 bases between. CDR1 and CDR2 from the germline V gene are MDHEN and SYDVKM.